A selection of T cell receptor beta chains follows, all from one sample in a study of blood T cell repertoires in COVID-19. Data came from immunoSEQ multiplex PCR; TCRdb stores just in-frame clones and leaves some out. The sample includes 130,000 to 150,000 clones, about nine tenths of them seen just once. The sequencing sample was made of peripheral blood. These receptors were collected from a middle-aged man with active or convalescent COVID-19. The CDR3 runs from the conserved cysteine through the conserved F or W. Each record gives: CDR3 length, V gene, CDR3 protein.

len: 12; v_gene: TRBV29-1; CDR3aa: CSTHRGEEKLFF
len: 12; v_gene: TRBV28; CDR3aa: CASSLAGQPQHF
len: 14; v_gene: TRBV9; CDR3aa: CASSGTGHSYEQYF
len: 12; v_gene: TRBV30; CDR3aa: CAWSVGNQPQHF
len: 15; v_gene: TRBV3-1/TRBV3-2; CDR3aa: CASSREQGRNQPQHF
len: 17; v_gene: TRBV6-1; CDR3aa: CASSEDSDGLAVYEQYF
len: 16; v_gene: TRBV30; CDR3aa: CAWIPSLRRNDEKLFF
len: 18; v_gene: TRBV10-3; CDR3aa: CARTLLAGVDSSYNEQFF
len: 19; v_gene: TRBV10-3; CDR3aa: CAISELRTSGATSTDTQYF
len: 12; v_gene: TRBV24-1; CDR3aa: CATSASGNEQFF
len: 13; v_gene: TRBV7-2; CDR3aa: CASSFSRGPEQFF
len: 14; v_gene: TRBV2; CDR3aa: CASSQFSYNSPLHF
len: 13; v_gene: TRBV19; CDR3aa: CASSTQGAYEQYF
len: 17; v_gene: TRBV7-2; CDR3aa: CASSFSGRKLGTGELFF
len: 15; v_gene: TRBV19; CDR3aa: CASSRQGLAVNEQFF
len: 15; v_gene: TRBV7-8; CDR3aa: CASSPGSSGRYEQYF
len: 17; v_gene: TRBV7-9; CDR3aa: CASSRSLTSGASYEQYF
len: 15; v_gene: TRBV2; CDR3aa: CASRDRVGGNQPQHF
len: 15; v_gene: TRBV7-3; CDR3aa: CASELTPSSYNEQFF
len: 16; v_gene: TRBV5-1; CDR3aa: CASSLGAKWATDTQYF
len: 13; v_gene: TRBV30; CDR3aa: CAWSVEGRYGYTF
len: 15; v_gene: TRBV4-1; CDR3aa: CASSQDPLIGYGYTF
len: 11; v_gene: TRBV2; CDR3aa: CASRDPGEQYF
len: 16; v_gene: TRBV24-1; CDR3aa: CATSDGTGFSNQPQHF
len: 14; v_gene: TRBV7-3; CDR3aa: CASSLKLAFNIQYF
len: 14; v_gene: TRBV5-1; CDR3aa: CASSLGGLSYEQYF
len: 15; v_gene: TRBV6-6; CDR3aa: CASSYSAGPLTEQYF
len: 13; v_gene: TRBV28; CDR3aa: CASSLFVGNEQFF
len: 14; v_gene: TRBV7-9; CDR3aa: CASSLGLAGDRQFF
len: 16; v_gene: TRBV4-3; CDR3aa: CASSPQGGSSTDTQYF
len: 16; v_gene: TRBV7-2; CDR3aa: CASSTRTGWRTGELFF
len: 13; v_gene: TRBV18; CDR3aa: CASSRTENTEAFF
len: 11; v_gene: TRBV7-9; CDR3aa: CASSPPETQYF
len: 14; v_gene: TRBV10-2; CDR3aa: CASSESRQLYEQYF
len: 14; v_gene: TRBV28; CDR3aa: CASSLGGMNTEAFF
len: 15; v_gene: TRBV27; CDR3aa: CASSLWASGIYEQYF
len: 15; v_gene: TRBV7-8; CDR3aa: CASSLNSVSTGELFF
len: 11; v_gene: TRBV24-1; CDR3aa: CATSRGNEQFF
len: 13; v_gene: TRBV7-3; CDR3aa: CASSWRGRGELFF
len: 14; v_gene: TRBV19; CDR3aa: CASRGTGSNYEQYF
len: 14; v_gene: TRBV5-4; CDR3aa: CASSPGTEYLTQYF
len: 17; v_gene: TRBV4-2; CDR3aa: CASSQDSGGAANQPQHF
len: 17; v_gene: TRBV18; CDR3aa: CASSPQGQGFVTDTQYF
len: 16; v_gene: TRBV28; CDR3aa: CASSLGTTPVHEKLFF
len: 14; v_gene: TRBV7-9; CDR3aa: CASSPFRGQETQYF
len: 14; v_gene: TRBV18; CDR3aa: CASSTAGTNQPQHF
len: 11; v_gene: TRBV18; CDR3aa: CASSAGGEAFF
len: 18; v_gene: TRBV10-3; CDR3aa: CAISESKPGLAYTDTQYF
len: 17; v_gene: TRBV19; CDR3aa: CASTGGGFNEGTDTQYF
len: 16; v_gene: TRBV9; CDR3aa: CASSASGSGTTDTQYF
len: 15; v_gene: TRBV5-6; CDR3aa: CASSLVLAGVNEQFF
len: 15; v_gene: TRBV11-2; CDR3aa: CASSLVRGLGYEQYF
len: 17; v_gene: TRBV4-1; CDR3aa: CASSRPSGQGANEKLFF
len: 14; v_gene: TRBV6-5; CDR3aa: CASRDRDFTYEQYF